The T cell receptor (beta chain) under discussion was sequenced for a study of tissue T cells after allogeneic stem cell transplantation (dated by TCRdb to 2021 to 2024). The study in broad terms: All GVHD patients received grafts from donors, several unmodified and three CD34-selected to deplete T cells. For tissues with multiple samples, a pathologist reviewed H&E sections and gave sequencing priority to samples with histologically apparent lymphocytes. The study profiled TCR beta repertoires in many tissues obtained from research autopsies of patients with and without GVHD, and also in mouse models of GVHD. The human part of the study was a prospective observational study with no blinding and no randomization.

The library was generated by the immunoSEQ multiplex PCR assay. Adaptive Biotechnologies performed TCRbeta CDR3 sequencing at survey depth and reported CDR3 sequences, V/J genes, productive frequency, and template counts. TCR beta CDR3 regions were amplified from genomic DNA instead of RNA. The authors processed their data as follows. Jensen-Shannon divergence served to quantify pairwise repertoire overlap between tissues, with 0 meaning identical and 1 meaning complete divergence. Tissues were grouped by single-linkage agglomerative hierarchical clustering of pairwise JSD values, and the clustering results were shown as dendrograms. All patient samples were analyzed with GLIPH2 using simulation_depth 1000, kmer_min_depth 3 and cdr3_length_cutoff 8, and only groups containing more than two unique CDR3s were kept. A standardized tissue-overlap score was generated by extrapolating Jaccard GLIPH-group overlap across patients to a standard repertoire size of 1000 clones. To look at how diversity was associated with clinical or experimental variables, linear mixed-effect models were used, with tissue treated as a fixed effect and individual treated as a random effect. Entries here come from immuneACCESS through TCRdb and include only in-frame sequences with V and J called. Some clones fail to appear in such tables; in the studies checked, an unresolved V gene covers under half of the shortfall, and the cause of the remainder is unknown. V and J calls plus clone size are reproduced from that table; the DNA served to infer D and trimming. This sample has roughly 550 clones in its table, and roughly 89% of those were observed once. The ten top clones hold more than 13% of the sample.

For this clone: Which antigen it targets is not known. Base qualities were left out, and no much larger clone turns up one base away.

The trim is 0 bases for V and 4 bases for J, with a gap of 6 bases between the germline ends. Sequences LGHDT (CDR1) and YNNKEL (CDR2) are obtained from the germline V gene (reference sequence). There are 13 amino acids in the CDR3, from cysteine to phenylalanine inclusive. The DNA shown is the 39-base CDR3, in frame from base 1. Overall study results and their limits: Which tissue TCRs were alloreactive or antigen-specific was not determined in the study, and some clones might have been persisting host cells. Not many T cell clones showed up in more than one patient, yet clustering based on motifs uncovered repertoire signatures that were shared across patients in a tissue-specific way. In both patients and mice, only a limited portion of the TCR repertoire detected in tissues was captured by blood and spleen T cells. Sampling depth was acknowledged as a limitation, and the patient cohort was both small and clinically heterogeneous. Within patients, how anatomically similar the tissues were was a key factor in shaping TCR repertoire composition, regardless of disease or transplant status.

The time point tag for this specimen amounts to: human tissue collected at research (rapid) autopsy. Seven adult allo-HCT recipients with steroid-refractory GVHD were prospectively enrolled in a research-autopsy study over an approximately three-year period. Gastrointestinal GVHD was present in all GVHD patients, several lines of GVHD-directed therapy were administered to all GVHD patients, and skin involvement was additionally present in about 5 GVHD patients. After a median post-mortem interval of roughly 9.4 hours, the autopsy tissues collected included GI sites spanning esophagus to rectum, along with liver, skin and lymphoid organs including spleen. Autopsy specimens were bisected, with one portion flash-frozen in liquid nitrogen and the remainder formalin-fixed, and GI outer muscle layers were removed. Genomic DNA was extracted from frozen tissues using the Mag-Bind Blood & Tissue DNA HDQ 96 Kit on a Chemagic 360 or the DNeasy Blood & Tissue Kit. Extracted DNA was further purified with the Genomic DNA Clean & Concentrator-25 kit because of concern about red blood cell contamination.

Rearrangement joined TRBV3-1 (or the pseudogene TRBV3-2) to TRBJ1-2; confidence is insufficient to name the D gene. The material was liver tissue, obtained at autopsy. The sequence came from a male patient between 40 and 69 years old with steroid-refractory graft-versus-host disease after an allogeneic stem cell transplant. After a transplant, certain T cells may trace back to the graft donor. The CDR3 has the sequence CASSQDGSYGYTF. The DNA is as follows: TGTGCCAGCAGCCAAGATGGGAGCTATGGCTACACCTTC.